These T cell receptor beta chains were read from a single sample in a study of T-cell reconstitution after alpha-beta-depleted transplantation in children. TCRdb used MiXCR to reprocess the PCR reads, holding one entry per CDR3 protein. In the table there are 130,000 to 150,000 distinct CDR3 sequences, roughly 9% of which are singletons. The sequencing used PBMCs, mostly from graft donor cells, collected 180 days after TCRalphabeta/CD19-depleted stem cell transplant. All receptors come from a female patient aged 2-10 years who had a stem cell transplant for congenital amegakaryocytic thrombocytopenia, so the T cells may come from the graft donor. Each CDR3 is given with its conserved first and last residue. The D gene is left open where the match is weak. Only some rows state a clone size, as once, few, many or a class for expanded clones.

d_call	v_call	j_call	clone_size	cdr3_nt	cdr3_aa
NA	TRBV29-1	TRBJ2-5	few	TGCAGCGTTGGCCGGGATCTGCAAGAGACCCAGTACTTC	CSVGRDLQETQYF
TRBD2	TRBV20-1	TRBJ2-6	few	TGCAGTGCCAGGTCGGGGGGGACCCGGAGCTCTGGGGCCAACGGCCTGACTTTC	CSARSGGTRSSGANGLTF
TRBD2	TRBV5-1	TRBJ2-7	many	TGCGCCAGCAGCGCACCGGGACTAGCAGTAGGGGAGCAGTACTTC	CASSAPGLAVGEQYF
TRBD1	TRBV15	TRBJ1-6	NA	TGTGCCACCCGGACAGGGGGGTTCTCCTATAATTCACCCCTCCACTTT	CATRTGGFSYNSPLHF
TRBD2	TRBV20-1	TRBJ2-1	many	TGCAGTGCTAGCGGGGGACTAGCGGGAAATGAGCAGTTCTTC	CSASGGLAGNEQFF
NA	TRBV7-2	TRBJ1-5	many	TGTGCCAGCAGCTACGACAGGCCCCAGCCCCAGCATTTT	CASSYDRPQPQHF
NA	TRBV27	TRBJ1-6	many	TGTGCCAGCAGGGAGGGGAATTCACCCCTCCACTTT	CASREGNSPLHF
NA	TRBV27	TRBJ2-5	NA	TGTGCCAGCAGTTCCAGGGGTCCCCAAGAGACCCAGTACTTC	CASSSRGPQETQYF
TRBD2	TRBV4-1	TRBJ2-3	few	TGCGCCAGCAGCCAAGATCCTTCGGGGGGAGGAGATACGCAGTATTTT	CASSQDPSGGGDTQYF
NA	TRBV7-2	TRBJ2-2	many	TGTGCCAGCAGCTTAAACGGCTTGAACACCGGGGAGCTGTTTTTT	CASSLNGLNTGELFF
TRBD2	TRBV4-3	TRBJ2-1	NA	TGCGCCAGCAGCCAAGGGGCTAGCGGGAGGGCCCTCACCTACAATGAGCAGTTCTTC	CASSQGASGRALTYNEQFF
NA	TRBV29-1	TRBJ2-1	many	TGCAGCGTCGAACGGGGGCGGGGACACAATGAGCAGTTCTTC	CSVERGRGHNEQFF
NA	TRBV28	TRBJ2-2	many	TGTGCCAGCAGCTTGAGGCAGCAAAACACCGGGGAGCTGTTTTTT	CASSLRQQNTGELFF
TRBD1	TRBV12-3/TRBV12-4	TRBJ2-1	many	TGTGCCACCAACGAACGAGACTCAGGGGGCAATGAGCAGTTCTTC	CATNERDSGGNEQFF
TRBD2	TRBV12-3/TRBV12-4	TRBJ2-1	few	TGTGCCAGCACCCCTTGGGCGGGAGGGGCCAATGAGCAGTTCTTC	CASTPWAGGANEQFF
TRBD2	TRBV9	TRBJ2-1	NA	TGTGCCAGCAGCGGTAGCGGGCTTTCCTACAATGAGCAGTTCTTC	CASSGSGLSYNEQFF
NA	TRBV12-3/TRBV12-4	TRBJ2-5	few	TGTGCCAGCAGTTTAAAGCGGCAAGAGACCCAGTACTTC	CASSLKRQETQYF
NA	TRBV28	TRBJ1-2	few	TGTGCCAGCAGTCGTTCGGGGAATGGCTACACCTTC	CASSRSGNGYTF
NA	TRBV12-3/TRBV12-4	TRBJ1-4	NA	TGTGCCAGCAGTCTCGACAGGTTTGGAAAACTGTTTTTT	CASSLDRFGKLFF
NA	TRBV28	TRBJ2-1	many	TGTGCCAGCAGTAATCACAATGAGCAGTTCTTC	CASSNHNEQFF
NA	TRBV3-1	TRBJ2-5	many	TGTGCCAGCAGCCAAGTGGCCCCCCGGGGACCAACCGGGGAGACCCAGTACTTC	CASSQVAPRGPTGETQYF
NA	TRBV7-8	TRBJ2-1	few	TGTGCCAGCAGCTTAGTGTTGGGGCACTACGGACAGTTCTTC	CASSLVLGHYGQFF
NA	TRBV12-3/TRBV12-4	TRBJ1-1	few	TGTGCCAGCAGTTTGGGGGCGTACGTTACTGAAGCTTTCTTT	CASSLGAYVTEAFF
NA	TRBV5-6	TRBJ1-2	few	TGTGCCAGCAGCTTGTGGACAGCACTTAATGGCTACACCTTC	CASSLWTALNGYTF
NA	TRBV12-3/TRBV12-4	TRBJ1-6	many	TGTGCCAGCAGCGATTCAAATTCACCCCTCCACTTT	CASSDSNSPLHF
NA	TRBV5-1	TRBJ1-1	many	TGCGCCAGCAGCTCCGGACAGATGAACACTGAAGCTTTCTTT	CASSSGQMNTEAFF
TRBD2	TRBV5-4	TRBJ2-1	NA	TGTGCCAGCAGGTCCGGGACTAGCGGGAGGGCCTCCAATGAGCAGTTCTTC	CASRSGTSGRASNEQFF
NA	TRBV7-2	TRBJ2-2	many	TGTGCCAGCAGCTCACAGGGTTACGGGGAGCTGTTTTTT	CASSSQGYGELFF
NA	TRBV7-8	TRBJ2-1	NA	TGTGCCAGCAGCCCCGAGTACTACAATGAGCAGTTCTTC	CASSPEYYNEQFF